This TCR beta chain emerged from a study of early stage breast cancer tumors. Overall study context: Of around 16 invasive breast tumors, about 12 were hormone receptor-positive, HER2-negative.

Regarding this clone: Its specificity is not known.

Study outcomes and limitations: In most of the 16 patients, blood comparison separated tumor from normal breast. Enriched TCRB sequences shared across patients were mostly commonly generated sequences.

Germline V CDR1 and CDR2: LNHDA, SQIVND (reference sequence). The V segment lost 0 bases and the J segment 9 bases; nucleotides outside the gene matches: 16. There are 18 residues in the CDR3. Blood replicates held 0.5 ug DNA, tumor or normal breast approximately 1.5 ug, two each. Only in-frame clones appear in the TCRdb table, and some are missing; sequencing was by immunoSEQ multiplex PCR. The sample has roughly 60,000 clones; around 80% are singletons. The V gene is TRBV19, the J gene TRBJ2-5; 10 bases fit TRBD2. Sequencing used blood. This sequence originates from a person aged 25-39 years with breast cancer. The CDR3 sequence: CASSIDRSSGRAPGAQYF. CDR3 DNA sequence: TGTGCCAGTAGTATAGATCGATCGAGCGGGAGGGCCCCCGGCGCCCAGTACTTC.